These T cell receptor beta chains were read from a single sample in a study of cytomegalovirus exposure and HLA in healthy donors. Libraries were prepared by immunoSEQ multiplex PCR; TCRdb keeps only in-frame clonotypes and omits some of them. Of 150,000 to 200,000 clones detected, around 80% appear once; the ten largest clones hold roughly 12%. The specimen was PBMCs. The receptors originated from a man aged 18 to 30 in good health and CMV-seropositive. CDR3s include the opening cysteine and the closing phenylalanine or tryptophan. The D gene is left open where the match is weak. Where a row states a size, it is once, few, many or the class of an expanded clone; other rows omit it.

clone size,V gene,D gene,J gene,CDR3 DNA,CDR3 protein
-,TRBV30,TRBD1,TRBJ1-2,TGTGCCTGGAGTGTTCCCGGGACAGGGGGCGGGTATGGCTACACCTTC,CAWSVPGTGGGYGYTF
-,TRBV27,TRBD1,TRBJ2-1,TGTGCCAGCAGGCAGGACAGGGTCTCGGATGAGCAGTTCTTC,CASRQDRVSDEQFF
-,TRBV5-1,TRBD1,TRBJ1-1,TGCGCCAGCAGCTCGGGACAGTTAGACACTGAAGCTTTCTTT,CASSSGQLDTEAFF
-,TRBV7-6,-,TRBJ2-1,TGTGCCAGCAGCTCCCACTCCTACAATGAGCAGTTCTTC,CASSSHSYNEQFF
-,TRBV4-1,-,TRBJ1-1,TGCGCCAGCAGCCAGAGACAGATGAACACTGAAGCTTTCTTT,CASSQRQMNTEAFF
few,TRBV27,-,TRBJ1-1,TGTGCCAGCAGTCACCTATCCTCGGAGGGCACTGAAGCTTTCTTT,CASSHLSSEGTEAFF
-,TRBV27,-,TRBJ2-6,TGTGCCAGCAGCCACTCCCACGGGGCCAACGTCCTGACTTTC,CASSHSHGANVLTF
once,TRBV6-5,-,TRBJ2-7,TGTGCCAGCAGGCCACAGGGTAGTTACGAGCAGTACTTC,CASRPQGSYEQYF
-,TRBV11-2,-,TRBJ1-3,TGTGCCAGCAGCTTAGGTCCACGGGATTCTGGAAACACCATATATTTT,CASSLGPRDSGNTIYF
-,TRBV11-2,-,TRBJ2-3,TGTGCCAGCAGCTTAGGCAGGGGTGGGGATACGCAGTATTTT,CASSLGRGGDTQYF
-,TRBV2,-,TRBJ1-2,TGTGCCAGCGCTGCTACGTATGGCTACACCTTC,CASAATYGYTF
-,TRBV5-1,TRBD2,TRBJ2-7,TGCGCCAGCAGCATTAGCGGGACTTACTACGAGCAGTACTTC,CASSISGTYYEQYF
-,TRBV5-6,-,TRBJ2-7,TGTGCCAGCAGCCCCGCAGTGACGCGGGGCGAGCAGTACTTC,CASSPAVTRGEQYF
-,TRBV5-1,-,TRBJ2-7,TGCGCCCCAGTGGAGCAGTACTTC,CAPVEQYF
-,TRBV29-1,-,TRBJ2-7,TGCAGCGCCGAGGGTGGGGGGACCGACGAGCAGTACTTC,CSAEGGGTDEQYF
-,TRBV11-3,-,TRBJ2-3,TGTGCCAGCAGCTCCGGGGGGCTCCGGGGGGATACGCAGTATTTT,CASSSGGLRGDTQYF
few,TRBV7-3,-,TRBJ2-3,TGTGCCAGCAGCTTAAACTCGGGCGGGACCCCAGATACGCAGTATTTT,CASSLNSGGTPDTQYF
-,TRBV5-1,-,TRBJ2-3,TGCGCCAGCAGCCTGGGGGGGCATAGCACAGATACGCAGTATTTT,CASSLGGHSTDTQYF
-,TRBV5-5,-,TRBJ1-4,TGTGCCAGCAGCTTGCTAGCTAATGAAAAACTGTTTTTT,CASSLLANEKLFF
-,TRBV27,TRBD2,TRBJ2-2,TGTGCCAGCAGTTTATGGGTGGCGGGAGGGCCGGGAAACACCGGGGAGCTGTTTTTT,CASSLWVAGGPGNTGELFF
-,TRBV10-3,-,TRBJ1-1,TGTGCCATCAGTGAACAGGGATTCTTAGCTTTCTTT,CAISEQGFLAFF
-,TRBV5-4,TRBD2,TRBJ2-7,TGTGCCAGCAGCTCTAGCGGGAGCCCCTACGAGCAGTACTTC,CASSSSGSPYEQYF
-,TRBV7-8,-,TRBJ2-7,TGTGCCAGCAGCGACCTACGACAGTCCTACGAGCAGTACTTC,CASSDLRQSYEQYF
-,TRBV11-3,TRBD1,TRBJ2-5,TGTGCCAGCAGCTCGAGGACAGGAGCACAAGAGACCCAGTACTTC,CASSSRTGAQETQYF
-,TRBV19,-,TRBJ2-5,TGTGCCACAAGTCCGCGGGACCCGCCCCAGCAGTACTTC,CATSPRDPPQQYF